A single sample gave rise to the 14 T cell receptor beta chains below, sequenced in a study of T cells expressing NK-cell markers (dated by TCRdb to about 2020). Library preparation used 5' RACE. These reads were obtained on an Illumina HiSeq 2000. TCRdb reprocessed the reads and lists each CDR3 protein sequence as a single entry, with no DNA. The table held for this sample gives 150,000 or so distinct CDR3 sequences. The top ten clones comprise about a fifth of the sample. The sample consisted of blood T cells: a sorted CD56 or NKG2C T cell subset, CD4+ or CD8+ T cells, or bulk PBMC T cells (not recorded which). Source of these receptors: a woman between 18 and 70 years old in good health.

The gene calls are TRBV18 and TRBJ2-1; TCRdb calls TRBD1, which cannot be checked without DNA. Germline CDR1 is KGHSH and CDR2 is LQKENI. This CDR3 comprises 16 residues. CDR3 amino acids: CASSPGGQGNYNEQFF.

The chain joins TRBV20-1 to TRBJ2-5; the D call of TRBD1 rests on TCRdb alone, since no DNA is present to check it. Germline lookup yields CDR1 DFQATT and CDR2 SNEGSKA (reference sequence). The CDR3 totals 14 residues. The CDR3 region is CSANSGARQETQYF.

The chain joins TRBV6-1 to TRBJ2-7; TCRdb lists TRBD1, though no DNA is available to test this call. Germline assignment: CDR1 MNHNS and CDR2 SASEGT. The CDR3 contains 14 residues. CDR3 sequence: CASSVTVLAYEQYF.

The chain links TRBV7-9 to TRBJ2-7; without DNA, the TCRdb call of TRBD1 cannot be checked. Germline V gene data show CDR1 as SEHNR and CDR2 as FQNEAQ (reference sequence). The CDR3 is made up of 14 amino acids. This CDR3 is CASSLAGKGYEQYF. Full variable domain (outside the CDR3, taken from reference TRBV7-9 and TRBJ2-7): DTGVSQNPRHKITKRGQNVTFRCDPISEHNRLYWYRQTLGQGPEFLTYFQNEAQLEKSRLLSDRFSAERPKGSFSTLEIQRTEQGDSAMYLCASSLAGKGYEQYFGPGTRLTVT.

The gene calls are TRBV20-1 and TRBJ2-3. The CDR3 is 13 residues long. The germline V gene has CDR1 DFQATT and CDR2 SNEGSKA (reference sequence). CDR3 residues: CSALGLGTDTQYF.

The rearrangement uses TRBV7-9 and TRBJ2-5; with no DNA, the TCRdb D assignment of TRBD2 cannot be verified. In germline, CDR1 is SEHNR, CDR2 FQNEAQ (reference sequence). The CDR3 is 14 residues long. The CDR3 loop is CASSPGLAPETQYF.

The chain couples TRBV18 to TRBJ1-4; TCRdb selects TRBD1, and the lack of DNA leaves this call unchecked. CDR1 and CDR2 (germline): KGHSH, LQKENI. This CDR3 is 15 amino acids long. This CDR3 reads CASSPVGRGNEKLFF.

This chain uses TRBV12-3 or TRBV12-4 with TRBJ1-1; TCRdb returns TRBD1, unconfirmable since there is no DNA. The CDR3 loop spans 14 amino acids. CDR3 region: CASSRTTGATEAFF.

The chain combines TRBV10-3 with TRBJ1-5. The CDR3 runs 14 residues. Germline CDR1 ENHRY, CDR2 SYGVKD. CDR3 in amino acids: CAISDHGPTSAQHF.

The rearrangement links TRBV5-1 to TRBJ2-7; TCRdb gives TRBD2 as the D gene, but with no DNA this cannot be confirmed. CDR1 SGHRS and CDR2 YFSETQ come from the germline V gene. This CDR3 comprises 16 residues. This CDR3 reads CASSQGLAGAGYEQYF.

The chain combines TRBV7-3 with TRBJ2-3; TCRdb lists TRBD2, though no DNA is available to test this call. The CDR3 consists of 15 residues. Germline V gives CDR1 SGHTA, CDR2 FQGTGA. The CDR3 spells CASSSGGRGSDTQYF.

The chain links TRBV10-2 to TRBJ1-2; with no DNA, the TCRdb D assignment of TRBD1 cannot be verified. The germline CDR1 and CDR2 sequences are WSHSY and SAAADI. The CDR3 is 15 residues long. This CDR3 is CASSASWTENYGYTF.

The rearrangement joins TRBV20-1 to TRBJ1-5; lacking DNA, the TRBD1 call made by TCRdb goes unchecked. Germline loops: CDR1 DFQATT, CDR2 SNEGSKA (reference sequence). The CDR3 runs to 13 residues. CDR3 loop: CSAGTGSYQPQHF.

J is TRBJ1-1 and V is TRBV3-1; TCRdb selects TRBD1, and the lack of DNA leaves this call unchecked. Germline V gene data show CDR1 as LGHDT and CDR2 as YNNKEL (reference sequence). This CDR3 has 15 residues. CDR3 region: CASSYGTGIGTEAFF.